The 23 T cell receptor beta chains below come from one sample, sequenced in a study of shared clonotypes between healthy human individuals. Sequencing used immunoSEQ multiplex PCR; TCRdb keeps in-frame clones, though not all of them. This sample has around 2,000,000 clones, with about 94% found just once. Naive-designated CD8 cells lacked CD45RO, were positively enriched for CCR7, and omitted terminally differentiated effector memory CD45RA+ cells. Sample: naive CD8+ T cells sorted from blood. Receptors were obtained from a man aged 18 to 30 in good health.

The chain joins TRBV27 to TRBJ2-7; 7 bases match TRBD2. The CDR3 has 17 amino acids. J lost 1 base, V lost 4 bases, and 13 bases had no gene match. Germline CDR1 and CDR2: MNHEY and SMNVEV (reference sequence). The CDR3 DNA sequence: TGTGCCAGCAGTTCTGTTAACGCATTGGGAGGGTCCTACGAGCAGTACTTC. Translation: CASSSVNALGGSYEQYF.

Concerning this clone: One end of the junction does not line up with germline, which may come from a read error. The chain has TRBV7-7 and TRBJ2-7; TRBD1 aligns across 7 bases. From germline, CDR1 is SSHAT and CDR2 FNYEAQ (reference sequence). The CDR3 length is 13 residues. The CDR3 DNA reads TGTGCTAGCAGCCAATTACAGGGGTACGAGCAGTACTTC. Translation: CASSQLQGYEQYF.

The chain links TRBV6-5 to TRBJ2-7; D may be TRBD1 (6 bases). CDR1 and CDR2 (germline): MNHEY, SVGAGI. V was shortened by 5 bases and J by 4 bases, with 12 bases between the two germline ends. The CDR3 sequence is 13 residues long. As DNA, the CDR3 is TGTGCCAGCAGTATCGACAGGTTTTACGAGCAGTACTTC. This encodes CASSIDRFYEQYF.

About this clone: Other DNA sequences in the sample encode the same CDR3. The chain couples TRBV28 to TRBJ1-2; D is uncertain. Trimming took off 6 bases at V and 8 bases at J, with 13 bases between the two ends. Germline V gives CDR1 MDHEN, CDR2 SYDVKM. The CDR3 consists of 12 residues. The CDR3 loop reads CASSLPGYGYTF. The CDR3 DNA follows: TGTGCCAGCAGCCTACCGGGGTACGGCTACACCTTC.

The chain has TRBV9 and TRBJ2-7, with D possibly being TRBD1 or TRBD2 (6 bases each). V gave up 3 bases and J gave up 7 bases, with 20 bases separating them. CDR3 length equals 15 residues. CDR1 and CDR2 (germline): SGDLS, YYNGEE. In DNA form, the CDR3 reads TGTGCCAGCAGCGGACCGACAGGACGGGCGGGGGAGCAGTACTTC. This sequence encodes CASSGPTGRAGEQYF.

V and J are TRBV5-1 and TRBJ2-1, with D unclear. This CDR3 contains 13 residues. From germline, CDR1 is SGHRS and CDR2 YFSETQ. Trimming stripped 4 bases from V and 12 bases from J, with 17 bases between. The CDR3 loop reads CASSPAEDLGQFF. The CDR3 DNA reads TGCGCCAGCAGCCCGGCTGAGGACCTAGGGCAGTTCTTC.

The V gene is TRBV4-3, the J gene TRBJ2-1; 8 bases agree with TRBD2. Unmatched junction bases numbered 6, after V lost 1 base and J lost 4 bases. This CDR3 comprises 16 residues. CDR1 and CDR2 from the germline V gene are LGHNA and YSLEER. The chain's CDR3 is CASSQGPAGVYNEQFF. The CDR3, as DNA: TGCGCCAGCAGCCAAGGGCCAGCGGGAGTTTACAATGAGCAGTTCTTC.

The chain links TRBV27 to TRBJ2-7, with D possibly matching TRBD2 (5 bases). Looked up from germline, CDR1 is MNHEY and CDR2 is SMNVEV (reference sequence). The CDR3 extends over 11 amino acids. The V end was cut by 11 bases, the J end by 2 bases, with 10 bases between. Written as DNA, the CDR3 is TGTGCCGTCCGGACTGCCTACGAGCAGTACTTC. Protein product: CAVRTAYEQYF.

This chain joins TRBV7-2 and TRBJ2-1, with TRBD2 matching over 12 bases. This CDR3 contains 15 residues. Per germline, CDR1 SGHTA and CDR2 FQGNSA. J gave up 9 bases and V 5 bases, and 8 bases lay outside the gene matches. The CDR3 DNA sequence: TGTGCCAGCAGCCCGACTAGCGGGAGCTTTGTTGAGCAGTTCTTC. This encodes CASSPTSGSFVEQFF.

V is TRBV25-1 and J is TRBJ2-5; D is ambiguous. Deletions cut 3 bases from V and 2 bases from J, with 13 bases between. Germline lookup yields CDR1 MGHDK and CDR2 SYGVNS. The CDR3 contains 15 residues. Here the CDR3 DNA reads TGTGCCAGCAGTGAGGCCCCCGGTTGGCAAGAGACCCAGTACTTC. Protein sequence: CASSEAPGWQETQYF.

The V and J genes are TRBV7-9 and TRBJ2-2; no definite D call. Germline V CDR1 and CDR2: SEHNR, FQNEAQ (reference sequence). The CDR3 is made up of 16 amino acids. V was trimmed by 2 bases and J by 0 bases, leaving 10 bases between them. DNA of the CDR3: TGTGCCAGCAGCTTATCCCCTCCTTCGAACACCGGGGAGCTGTTTTTT. It is translated as CASSLSPPSNTGELFF.

V and J are TRBV6-1 and TRBJ1-5; D possibly corresponds to TRBD1 (5 bases). The length of the CDR3 is 15 residues. V was shortened by 7 bases and J by 2 bases, with 15 bases between the two germline ends. Germline V CDR1 and CDR2: MNHNS, SASEGT. CDR3 coding DNA: TGTGCCAGCAACCCCTGGGGCGCCGGCAATCAGCCCCAGCATTTT. Its protein product is CASNPWGAGNQPQHF.

This sequence joins TRBV25-1 and TRBJ1-6, with 7 bases fitting TRBD1. In germline, CDR1 is MGHDK, CDR2 SYGVNS. This CDR3 has 13 amino acids. The junction had 5 bases not matched to a gene; V was cut back by 6 bases and J by 9 bases. The CDR3, as DNA: TGTGCCAGCAGCCCAGGGGGTATTTCACCCCTCCACTTT. Translated, it gives CASSPGGISPLHF.

The V and J genes are TRBV30 and TRBJ1-2; D is unresolved. V shed 7 bases and J shed 5 bases, with 14 bases lying between them. Germline V gene sequence: CDR1 GTSNPN, CDR2 SVGIG (reference sequence). The CDR3 runs 12 residues. The CDR3 spells CASEDPKYGYTF. Written as DNA, the CDR3 is TGTGCCTCCGAAGACCCGAAATATGGCTACACCTTC.

In its sample, this clone was seen once. The chain recombines TRBV28 with TRBJ1-2; no firm D call. There are 18 residues in the CDR3. V dropped 4 bases and J dropped 4 bases, with 25 bases sitting between them. The V gene's germline CDR1 is MDHEN and CDR2 SYDVKM. The DNA of the CDR3 is TGTGCCAGCAGTTCGGTAAGGGTCGACCGGGCCGAGATCTATGGCTACACCTTC. Amino acids: CASSSVRVDRAEIYGYTF.

The chain uses TRBV27 and TRBJ2-1; possibly TRBD2 for D (7 bases). The CDR3 has 16 residues. Germline V gene lookup returns CDR1 MNHEY and CDR2 SMNVEV (reference sequence). Trimming took off 1 base at V and 5 bases at J, with 15 bases between the two ends. Written as DNA, the CDR3 is TGTGCCAGCAGTTTATTCGGCGGGGGCATGAACAATGAGCAGTTCTTC. It yields the protein CASSLFGGGMNNEQFF.

CDR3 residues: CASTPSLLTDTQYF. Written as DNA, the CDR3 is TGTGCCAGCACCCCGTCCTTACTCACAGATACGCAGTATTTT. This chain uses TRBV28 with TRBJ2-3, with no clear D. CDR3 size: 14 residues. Germline V lookup: CDR1 MDHEN, CDR2 SYDVKM. Trimming took 7 bases from V and 2 from J, leaving 13 bases between them.

V usage is TRBV7-2 and J usage is TRBJ2-1; D assignment may be TRBD1 or TRBD2 (5 bases each). V was trimmed by 0 bases and J by 5 bases, leaving 5 bases between them. Germline-derived CDR1 and CDR2 are SGHTA and FQGNSA. The CDR3 loop spans 13 amino acids. The CDR3 sequence: CASSLAGHNEQFF. The CDR3 coding sequence is TGTGCCAGCAGCTTAGCGGGACACAATGAGCAGTTCTTC.

This clone occurred a few times. This chain joins TRBV30 and TRBJ2-2; D possibly corresponds to TRBD2 (6 bases). CDR1 is GTSNPN, CDR2 SVGIG, per germline (reference sequence). Between the trimmed V and J ends, which lost 2 bases and 1 base, there was a span of 14 bases. This CDR3 has 16 residues. CDR3 in amino acids: CAWSPWGVGNTGELFF. DNA for the CDR3: TGTGCCTGGAGTCCTTGGGGGGTAGGGAACACCGGGGAGCTGTTTTTT.

The chain is built from TRBV5-5 and TRBJ2-1; TRBD2 agrees at 10 bases. CDR3 length: 14 residues. The germline V gene has CDR1 SGHKS and CDR2 YYEKEE (reference sequence). V lost 5 bases to trimming and J lost 7 bases; unmatched junction nucleotides: 6. CDR3 sequence: CASSRGLASNEQFF. CDR3 sequence (DNA): TGTGCCAGCAGTCGGGGACTAGCGTCAAATGAGCAGTTCTTC.

V is TRBV27 and J is TRBJ2-7; D might be TRBD1 (6 bases). The V end was cut by 0 bases, the J end by 6 bases, with 12 bases between. CDR3 length: 14 amino acids. Germline-derived CDR1 and CDR2 are MNHEY and SMNVEV (reference sequence). As DNA, the CDR3 is TGTGCCAGCAGTTTATCCGGCAGGGGACGCGAGCAGTACTTC. This sequence encodes CASSLSGRGREQYF.

The genes are TRBV27 and TRBJ2-2; 8 bases align to TRBD2. Germline V gives CDR1 MNHEY, CDR2 SMNVEV (reference sequence). The V segment lost 2 bases and the J segment 4 bases; nucleotides outside the gene matches: 12. The CDR3 loop spans 18 amino acids. Here the CDR3 DNA reads TGTGCCAGCAGTTTAGGCGCGAGCGGGAGCGCGGGCACCGGGGAGCTGTTTTTT. This codes for CASSLGASGSAGTGELFF.

This rearrangement joins TRBV5-1 to TRBJ2-5; D uncertain. This CDR3 has 12 residues. Germline-derived CDR1 and CDR2 are SGHRS and YFSETQ. The V end lost 4 bases, the J end lost 3 bases, and 7 bases lay between the germline ends. The CDR3 region has the DNA TGCGCCAGCAGCGAGCCAAAAGAGACCCAGTACTTC. It specifies CASSEPKETQYF.